Below, 17 T cell receptor delta chains from the same sample are listed, as sequenced in a study of Vδ1+ human thymocytes. Sequences come from RNA converted to cDNA by reverse transcription. The CDR3 regions were amplified by multiplex PCR from V-gene primers to a constant-region primer. TCRdb applied CATT to the multiplex PCR reads for clone calling. The sample holds fewer than 30,000 delta-chain clones; nearly 7.5% are singletons and the top ten take approximately 1%. General study findings and limits: Thymic TRG and TRD repertoires appeared highly polyclonal, with Gaussian CDR3 length distributions.

Their antigens are not known. Material for sequencing was Vdelta1+ gamma-delta thymocytes from the thymus. As for subset: FACS-sorted CD3+ TCRalphabeta- TCRVdelta1+ TCRVdelta2- thymocytes. Receptors originate from a girl under three years old who had congenital heart surgery.

This chain uses TRDV1 with TRDJ1, with D tentatively TRDD3 (5 bases). Germline V CDR1 and CDR2: TSWWSYY, QGS. Trimming removed 2 bases from V and 4 bases from J, with 20 bases in between. The CDR3 is made up of 17 amino acids. The CDR3 is CALGEYSPLIWGDKLIF. The CDR3 nucleotides are TGTGCTCTTGGGGAATACTCCCCCTTAATTTGGGGCGATAAACTCATCTTT.

Note on this clone: Other DNA sequences in the same sample also yield this CDR3. The rearrangement links TRDV1 to TRDJ1, with D tentatively TRDD2 (5 bases). The ends were cut back, 1 base at V and 4 bases at J, with 19 bases in the middle. The germline V gene encodes CDR1 TSWWSYY and CDR2 QGS. The CDR3 spans 17 residues. This CDR3 is CALGERLRSPQYDKLIF. The CDR3 DNA is TGTGCTCTTGGGGAACGCCTACGGTCACCACAGTACGATAAACTCATCTTT.

This clone was found a few times. Compared with germline, one end of the junction differs, possibly owing to a read error. V gene TRDV1 combines with J gene TRDJ1; TRDD3 matches at 10 bases. The CDR3 length is 19 residues. Germline V gives CDR1 TSWWSYY, CDR2 QGS. The CDR3 coding sequence is TGTGCTCTCGGGGAAGTCTCTATTCGTACTGGGGGATACACCGATAAACTCATCTTT. Protein: CALGEVSIRTGGYTDKLIF.

The sample holds a few counts of this clone. The chain couples TRDV1 to TRDJ1; 12 nucleotides match TRDD3. Trimming removed 7 bases from V and 3 bases from J; junction bases left unmatched: 33. The CDR3 contains 24 residues. The germline V gene has CDR1 TSWWSYY and CDR2 QGS. The CDR3 loop is CALVVQEYSPFGPTGGYRADKLIF. The CDR3 nucleotides are TGTGCTCTTGTGGTCCAGGAGTACTCCCCATTCGGCCCTACTGGGGGATACAGAGCCGATAAACTCATCTTT.

V gene TRDV1 combines with J gene TRDJ1; tentative D call: TRDD2 (5 bases). Germline CDR1 TSWWSYY, CDR2 QGS. V shed 4 bases and J shed 1 base, with 22 bases lying between them. CDR3 length: 18 residues. The CDR3 region is CALGGRPSDPSSTDKLIF. CDR3 DNA sequence: TGTGCTCTTGGGGGTAGACCTTCGGACCCCTCTAGCACCGATAAACTCATCTTT.

The chain combines TRDV1 with TRDJ1; 8 bases align to TRDD3. TCRdb carries no J gene annotation; the J gene was assigned here by matching the DNA with germline. V gave up 0 bases and J gave up 2 bases; unmatched junction bases: 14. The germline V gene has CDR1 TSWWSYY and CDR2 QGS. There are 19 residues in the CDR3. The CDR3 here is CALGELMWLRRDTTDKLIF. The CDR3 DNA reads TGTGCTCTTGGGGAACTAATGTGGCTTCGCCGGGATACGACCGATAAACTCATCTTT.

This rearrangement joins TRDV1 to TRDJ1; D is unclear. The length of the CDR3 is 16 residues. V lost 3 bases to trimming and J lost 0 bases, with 14 bases between them. CDR1 is TSWWSYY and CDR2 is QGS in the germline V gene. The CDR3 coding sequence is TGTGCTCTTGGGGAGCCTTGGTACCGGTACACCGATAAACTCATCTTT. It translates to CALGEPWYRYTDKLIF.

This clone was seen a handful of times. The chain combines TRDV1 with TRDJ1, with D possibly being TRDD3 (5 bases). V lost 5 bases to trimming and J lost 1 base, with 11 bases between them. This CDR3 region has 14 residues. The V gene's germline CDR1 is TSWWSYY and CDR2 QGS. Here the CDR3 DNA reads TGTGCTCTTGGGCCGGGGAGAACCACCGATAAACTCATCTTT. This codes for CALGPGRTTDKLIF.

V gene TRDV1 combines with J gene TRDJ1, with D tentatively TRDD2 (6 bases). The germline CDR1 and CDR2 sequences are TSWWSYY and QGS. CDR3 length: 22 amino acids. The V end lost 0 bases, the J end lost 5 bases, and 34 bases lay between the germline ends. CDR3 coding DNA: TGTGCTCTTGGGGAACTTCGTCTCCTACCACCAGGGGACCGATCCAGAGGGGATAAACTCATCTTT. Translation: CALGELRLLPPGDRSRGDKLIF.

This clone was seen more than once but under ten times. One junction end does not reproduce the germline sequence, and a read error may be involved. V usage is TRDV1 and J usage is TRDJ1, with TRDD3 matching over 7 bases. This CDR3 contains 15 residues. Germline loops: CDR1 TSWWSYY, CDR2 QGS. The CDR3 DNA sequence: TGTGCTCTTGGGGAACTTCATGGATACGCCGATAACCTCATCTTT. Translation gives CALGELHGYADNLIF.

V is TRDV1 and J is TRDJ1, with 9 positions matching TRDD3. V was pared by 1 base and J by 4 bases, with 13 bases of the junction left unmatched. The CDR3 loop spans 18 amino acids. Looked up from germline, CDR1 is TSWWSYY and CDR2 is QGS. In DNA form, the CDR3 reads TGTGCTCTTGGGGAACCAACCTACAAGTGGGGGATAAACGATAAACTCATCTTT. It yields the protein CALGEPTYKWGINDKLIF.

The chain links TRDV1 to TRDJ1; D call uncertain. This CDR3 contains 20 residues. V was shortened by 0 bases and J by 0 bases, with 23 bases between the two germline ends. Germline loops: CDR1 TSWWSYY, CDR2 QGS. In DNA form, the CDR3 reads TGTGCTCTTGGGGAACTCCCGACCTGCCATTCGGGGTCGTACACCGATAAACTCATCTTT. Protein: CALGELPTCHSGSYTDKLIF.

J is TRDJ1 and V is TRDV1; D unclear. V dropped 1 base and J dropped 0 bases, with 9 bases sitting between them. CDR1 is TSWWSYY and CDR2 is QGS in the germline V gene. The CDR3 spans 15 residues. CDR3 nucleotide sequence: TGTGCTCTTGGGGAACCTCCCCTAGACACCGATAAACTCATCTTT. It is translated as CALGEPPLDTDKLIF.

The chain couples TRDV1 to TRDJ1; D remains ambiguous. CDR3 length: 13 amino acids. CDR1 and CDR2 from the germline V gene are TSWWSYY and QGS. With 3 bases removed from V and 1 base from J, the gap between germline ends came to 6 bases. The CDR3 spells CALGDRSTDKLIF. The CDR3, as DNA: TGTGCTCTTGGGGACCGTAGCACCGATAAACTCATCTTT.

The chain joins TRDV1 to TRDJ1; TRDD3 aligns across 11 bases. The CDR3 is 21 amino acids. Germline-derived CDR1 and CDR2 are TSWWSYY and QGS. The trim removed 2 bases at V and 8 bases at J, leaving 25 bases unmatched. CDR3 nucleotide sequence: TGTGCTCTTGGGGAATTGGGAGGAGGCCGCCGCACCTGGGGGATACCCTTAAAACTCATCTTT. This sequence encodes CALGELGGGRRTWGIPLKLIF.

This clone appeared a few times. The rearrangement uses TRDV1 and TRDJ1; the match to TRDD3 covers 10 bases. This CDR3 region has 19 residues. Losses at the gene ends were 0 bases for V and 1 base for J; bases not matched to a gene: 11. Per the germline V gene, CDR1 is TSWWSYY and CDR2 is QGS. In DNA form, the CDR3 reads TGTGCTCTTGGGGAACTACCGTACTGGGGGATCACTCTCACCGATAAACTCATCTTT. Protein product: CALGELPYWGITLTDKLIF.

This clone showed up just a few times. The V call is TRDV1, the J call TRDJ1, with no clear D. Per germline, CDR1 TSWWSYY and CDR2 QGS. The CDR3 sequence is 11 residues long. Between the trimmed V and J ends, which lost 0 bases and 7 bases, there was a span of 3 bases. CDR3 sequence reads: CALGELAKLIF. CDR3 coding DNA: TGTGCTCTTGGGGAACTGGCTAAACTCATCTTT.